These 32 T cell receptor beta chains originate from one sample sequenced in a study of immune evolution from preneoplasia to lung adenocarcinoma. Sequencing was performed with immunoSEQ multiplex PCR; in TCRdb, only in-frame clones are kept and a portion is missing. The sample consists of 13,000 to 15,000 clones, 81% of them appearing once. Material: FFPE minimally invasive lung adenocarcinoma tissue. Source of these receptors: a person aged 55-80 years with lung adenocarcinoma.

The chain is built from TRBV7-2 and TRBJ2-5; 7 nucleotides agree with TRBD2. From germline, CDR1 is SGHTA and CDR2 FQGNSA. With V trimmed by 1 base and J by 8 bases, 7 bases remained unmatched. The CDR3 is 14 amino acids. The CDR3, as DNA: TGTGCCAGCAGCTTAGTGGGGGGGGAAGGTACCCAGTACTTC. It encodes CASSLVGGEGTQYF.

The rearrangement joins TRBV9 to TRBJ1-1; 8 bases agree with TRBD1. J lost 5 bases, V lost 3 bases, and 6 bases had no gene match. Germline CDR1 SGDLS, CDR2 YYNGEE. The CDR3 extends over 14 amino acids. The CDR3 coding sequence is TGTGCCAGCAGCGAGGGGAGACAGGGGACTGAAGCTTTCTTT. Protein product: CASSEGRQGTEAFF.

V and J are TRBV9 and TRBJ2-2; tentative D call: TRBD1 (5 bases). Deletions cut 0 bases from V and 4 bases from J, with 7 bases between. The CDR3 is made up of 14 amino acids. Germline CDR1 is SGDLS and CDR2 is YYNGEE. The CDR3 loop reads CASSVGGPTGELFF. DNA of the CDR3: TGTGCCAGCAGCGTAGGGGGCCCCACCGGGGAGCTGTTTTTT.

This chain connects TRBV5-1 to TRBJ2-7; D gene uncertain. Deletions cut 1 base from V and 0 bases from J, with 5 bases between. Per germline, CDR1 SGHRS and CDR2 YFSETQ. The CDR3 runs 13 residues. As DNA, the CDR3 is TGCGCCAGCAGCTTGCGTCCCTCCTACGAGCAGTACTTC. Residues: CASSLRPSYEQYF.

The chain combines TRBV7-2 with TRBJ1-6, with a tentative D call TRBD1 (6 bases). CDR3 length: 14 amino acids. V was pared by 5 bases and J by 11 bases, with 16 bases between. Germline lookup yields CDR1 SGHTA and CDR2 FQGNSA. CDR3 residues: CASSHDRWLAPLHF. The CDR3 DNA reads as TGTGCCAGCAGCCACGACAGGTGGCTTGCACCCCTCCACTTT.

This clone was counted only a few times. The V and J genes are TRBV4-1 and TRBJ1-2; 8 positions agree with TRBD1. The germline CDR1 and CDR2 sequences are MGHRA and YSYEKL. The CDR3 covers 13 residues. V lost 6 bases to trimming and J lost 4 bases; unmatched junction nucleotides: 4. The DNA of the CDR3 is TGCGCCAGCAGACATGACAGGGGCTATGGCTACACCTTC. Encoded protein: CASRHDRGYGYTF.

The chain employs TRBV6-6 and TRBJ2-5, with a possible D match to TRBD1 (6 bases). CDR3 length equals 15 residues. Trimming left V 1 base short and J 2 bases short, with 11 bases between. Germline lookup yields CDR1 MNHNY and CDR2 SVGAGI (reference sequence). The CDR3 DNA is TGTGCCAGCAGTTACTGGGCAGGGGCGCAAGAGACCCAGTACTTC. This sequence encodes CASSYWAGAQETQYF.

The chain employs TRBV14 and TRBJ1-2; D is undetermined. This CDR3 comprises 14 residues. Germline-derived CDR1 and CDR2 are SGHDN and FVKESK. V dropped 4 bases and J dropped 5 bases, with 14 bases sitting between them. The CDR3: CASSPFGSGYGYTF. As DNA, the CDR3 is TGTGCCAGCAGCCCCTTCGGGAGCGGGTATGGCTACACCTTC.

The chain joins TRBV11-2 to TRBJ2-7, with a tentative D call TRBD2 (6 bases). V was pared by 5 bases and J by 2 bases, with 13 bases between. CDR1 is SGHAT and CDR2 is FQNNGV in the germline V gene. The CDR3 runs to 14 residues. This chain's CDR3 is CASSRPGGAYEQYF. CDR3 sequence (DNA): TGTGCCAGCAGCCGACCTGGCGGGGCCTACGAGCAGTACTTC.

J is TRBJ1-2 and V is TRBV4-1, with D unclear. The CDR3 is made up of 13 amino acids. In germline, CDR1 is MGHRA, CDR2 YSYEKL. Trimming took off 0 bases at V and 3 bases at J, with 5 bases between the two ends. CDR3 sequence: CASSQDGDYGYTF. CDR3 nucleotides: TGCGCCAGCAGCCAAGATGGCGACTATGGCTACACCTTC.

This chain links TRBV6-5 with TRBJ1-6; 9 bases align to TRBD1. The CDR3 loop spans 16 amino acids. Germline V gene data show CDR1 as MNHEY and CDR2 as SVGAGI. With 0 bases clipped from V and 10 bases from J, the junction kept 7 bases outside the gene matches. CDR3 DNA: TGTGCCAGCAGTTACTCTATCGGACAGGGGATCTCACCCCTCCACTTT. Amino acids: CASSYSIGQGISPLHF.

The count of this clone is one. This chain joins TRBV29-1 and TRBJ2-5; 12 bases line up with TRBD2. From germline, CDR1 is SQVTM and CDR2 ANQGSEA. The CDR3 consists of 13 residues. V was clipped by 6 bases and J by 4 bases; unmatched bases: 3. The CDR3 is CSVGLAGRETQYF. The CDR3 DNA sequence: TGCAGCGTCGGACTAGCGGGACGAGAGACCCAGTACTTC. The entire variable domain, with the rest obtained from reference TRBV29-1 and TRBJ2-5, is as follows: SAVISQKPSRDICQRGTSLTIQCQVDSQVTMMFWYRQQPGQSLTLIATANQGSEATYESGFVIDKFPISRPNLTFSTLTVSNMSPEDSSIYLCSVGLAGRETQYFGPGTRLLVL.

The V call is TRBV25-1, the J call TRBJ1-2; D call uncertain. CDR1 is MGHDK and CDR2 is SYGVNS in the germline V gene. There are 12 residues in the CDR3. V shed 2 bases and J shed 6 bases, with 7 bases lying between them. CDR3 amino acids: CASSELWDGYTF. As DNA, the CDR3 is TGTGCCAGCAGTGAACTCTGGGATGGCTACACCTTC.

The chain recombines TRBV9 with TRBJ2-1; 7 bases align to TRBD2. The CDR3 is made up of 13 amino acids. Losses at the gene ends were 4 bases for V and 8 bases for J; bases not matched to a gene: 6. CDR1 SGDLS and CDR2 YYNGEE come from the germline V gene. CDR3 DNA: TGTGCCAGCAGCACTCGACTAGCCGATGAGCAGTTCTTC. It yields the protein CASSTRLADEQFF.

This chain joins TRBV15 and TRBJ1-5, with TRBD1 as a possible D gene (5 bases). Trimming left V 2 bases short and J 6 bases short, with 11 bases between. This CDR3 has 14 amino acids. The germline V gene encodes CDR1 LNHNV and CDR2 YYDKDF (reference sequence). The CDR3 nucleotides read TGTGCCACCAGCAGACCCGAGGGGTCTCAGCCCCAGCATTTT. Protein product: CATSRPEGSQPQHF.

The chain recombines TRBV5-5 with TRBJ1-1; no definite D call. CDR1 is SGHKS, CDR2 YYEKEE, per germline (reference sequence). The CDR3 sequence is 14 residues long. The V gene lost 0 bases and the J gene lost 4 bases, with 10 bases spanning the gap. For the CDR3, the DNA is TGTGCCAGCAGCTTGGTTTGGGTAAGCACTGAAGCTTTCTTT. Translating it yields CASSLVWVSTEAFF.

The J gene is TRBJ1-6, the V gene TRBV6-1; D not certain. Between the trimmed V and J ends, which lost 5 bases and 6 bases, there was a span of 14 bases. This CDR3 region has 15 residues. Germline V gene lookup returns CDR1 MNHNS and CDR2 SASEGT. CDR3 coding DNA: TGTGCCAGCAGTCCCCTAGAACAGATTAATTCACCCCTCCACTTT. Its translation is CASSPLEQINSPLHF.

The genes are TRBV6-4 and TRBJ2-3; weak D call: TRBD1 (5 bases). The CDR3 length is 13 residues. The germline V gene encodes CDR1 MRHNA and CDR2 SNTAGT. Trimming removed 6 bases from V and 6 bases from J, with 13 bases in between. CDR3 in DNA: TGTGCCAGCAGCACAGGTCCAGAGGATACGCAGTATTTT. Translated, it gives CASSTGPEDTQYF.

The gene calls are TRBV4-3 and TRBJ1-4; 8 nucleotides match TRBD1. This CDR3 is 15 amino acids long. Looked up from germline, CDR1 is LGHNA and CDR2 is YSLEER. V lost 0 bases and J lost 8; bases outside the gene matches: 5. The DNA of the CDR3 is TGCGCCAGCAGCCAAGATGGTCGGACAGGGGAAAAACTGTTTTTT. It is translated as CASSQDGRTGEKLFF.

This clone was counted a few times. The chain carries TRBV30 and TRBJ2-2; 7 bases fit TRBD2. In germline, CDR1 is GTSNPN, CDR2 SVGIG (reference sequence). This CDR3 spans 15 amino acids. Trimming cost V 2 bases and J 3 bases; bases outside gene matches: 6. CDR3 region: CAWSSGGRDTGELFF. DNA for the CDR3: TGTGCCTGGAGTAGCGGAGGGAGGGACACCGGGGAGCTGTTTTTT.

This clone appeared a few times. This sample also contains other DNA sequences that code for the same CDR3. The chain has TRBV28 and TRBJ2-7; D gene ambiguous. V lost 0 bases and J 3 bases, leaving 6 bases between the germline ends. The CDR3 loop spans 13 amino acids. CDR1 and CDR2 (germline): MDHEN, SYDVKM. The CDR3: CASSLWAFYEQYF. The CDR3, as DNA: TGTGCCAGCAGTTTATGGGCCTTCTACGAGCAGTACTTC.

The gene calls are TRBV30 and TRBJ1-2, with D hard to call. The CDR3 has 11 residues. Trimming stripped 3 bases from V and 4 bases from J, with 6 bases between. Germline V gives CDR1 GTSNPN, CDR2 SVGIG (reference sequence). The CDR3 DNA reads TGTGCCTGGAGAGGGTTCTATGGCTACACCTTC. Translation gives CAWRGFYGYTF.

This clone was seen more than once but under ten times. The rearrangement links TRBV30 to TRBJ1-5; D unclear. Trimming took 1 base from V and 2 from J, leaving 9 bases between them. The CDR3 loop spans 14 amino acids. CDR1 and CDR2 from the germline V gene are GTSNPN and SVGIG (reference sequence). As DNA, the CDR3 is TGTGCCTGGAGTGACGGGATGGGCAATCAGCCCCAGCATTTT. Protein sequence: CAWSDGMGNQPQHF.

This chain connects TRBV25-1 to TRBJ2-1, with D possibly being TRBD1 (6 bases). The V gene's germline CDR1 is MGHDK and CDR2 SYGVNS. The CDR3 has 14 residues. V was shortened by 6 bases and J by 10 bases, with 19 bases between the two germline ends. The CDR3 reads CASSSQTGFREQFF. CDR3 coding DNA: TGTGCCAGCAGCTCCCAGACAGGTTTTAGGGAGCAGTTCTTC.

The rearrangement links TRBV5-4 to TRBJ2-3, with TRBD1 matching 7 bases. This CDR3 is built from 16 residues. CDR1 and CDR2 from the germline V gene are SGHNT and YYREEE (reference sequence). V lost 4 bases to trimming and J lost 0 bases; unmatched junction nucleotides: 8. CDR3 sequence reads: CASSHPDRASTDTQYF. As DNA, the CDR3 is TGTGCCAGCAGCCACCCTGACAGGGCGAGCACAGATACGCAGTATTTT.

The genes are TRBV10-3 and TRBJ2-7, with 15 positions matching TRBD2. CDR1 and CDR2 from the germline V gene are ENHRY and SYGVKD. The V gene end was trimmed by 8 bases and the J gene end by 1 base; junction bases not matched to a gene: 6. The CDR3 has 16 residues. The CDR3 DNA sequence: TGTGCCATCGCTCCGGGACTAGCGGGAGGATCCTACGAGCAGTACTTC. Residues: CAIAPGLAGGSYEQYF.

This clone was found a few times. The chain employs TRBV6-1 and TRBJ1-5; D is unclear. The CDR3 has 14 residues. The V gene lost 2 bases and the J gene lost 10 bases, with 15 bases spanning the gap. Germline V gene sequence: CDR1 MNHNS, CDR2 SASEGT. The CDR3 DNA is TGTGCCAGCAGTGAAAATCTGGGTCGGCGACCCCAGCATTTT. It translates to CASSENLGRRPQHF.

In its sample, this clone was seen a few times. The CDR3 DNA reads as TGTGCCAGCAACCTGGATAACTATGGCTACACCTTC. Translation gives CASNLDNYGYTF. This chain connects TRBV2 to TRBJ1-2; D remains ambiguous. Per the germline V gene, CDR1 is SNHLY and CDR2 is FYNNEI. The CDR3 covers 12 residues. With 7 bases removed from V and 1 base from J, the gap between germline ends came to 7 bases.

This rearrangement joins TRBV9 to TRBJ2-1, with 7 bases identical to TRBD2. This CDR3 spans 15 amino acids. Per germline, CDR1 SGDLS and CDR2 YYNGEE. V lost 3 bases, J lost 4 bases, and 7 bases stayed unmatched. The CDR3: CASSASGGNYNEQFF. As DNA, the CDR3 is TGTGCCAGCAGCGCTTCGGGGGGAAATTACAATGAGCAGTTCTTC.

This clone was seen a handful of times. The genes are TRBV27 and TRBJ2-3, with D possibly being TRBD2 (6 bases). Trimming stripped 4 bases from V and 0 bases from J, with 8 bases between. The CDR3 spans 14 residues. Germline lookup yields CDR1 MNHEY and CDR2 SMNVEV (reference sequence). CDR3 sequence: CASSWRGSTDTQYF. CDR3 bases: TGTGCCAGCAGTTGGAGGGGTAGCACAGATACGCAGTATTTT.

This clone has a handful of counts. The V gene is TRBV6-5, the J gene TRBJ2-1; D call uncertain. CDR3 size: 13 residues. CDR1 is MNHEY and CDR2 is SVGAGI in the germline V gene. Trimming took 6 bases from V and 9 from J, leaving 15 bases between them. This CDR3 is CASRGWPAGEQFF. The CDR3 DNA follows: TGTGCCAGCAGAGGGTGGCCGGCTGGTGAGCAGTTCTTC.

This clone was detected only once. The chain combines TRBV6-5 with TRBJ1-1; 7 bases are shared with TRBD1. Germline trimming cut 1 base from V and 7 bases from J; bases unmatched to any gene: 3. Germline V gene data show CDR1 as MNHEY and CDR2 as SVGAGI. This CDR3 is built from 13 residues. CDR3 DNA sequence: TGTGCCAGCAGTTACTTGGGGACAGTTGAAGCTTTCTTT. Its translation is CASSYLGTVEAFF.